The 20 T cell receptor beta chains in this list originate from one sample, sequenced in a study of response to subunit inactivated influenza vaccine. Each CDR3 protein is one row after TCRdb ran MiXCR on the RT-PCR reads. Here the sample spans around 180,000 distinct CDR3 sequences, 7.5% to 10% being singletons. The material sequenced was non-naive T cells sorted from PBMCs, taken on the day of vaccination. All receptors come from a man between 45 and 60 years old who received an inactivated influenza vaccine.

The chain employs TRBV7-2 and TRBJ1-1; 7 bases line up with TRBD1. The CDR3 has 14 amino acids. Trimming took 7 bases from V and 1 from J; bases not matched to a gene: 6. Per the germline V gene, CDR1 is SGHTA and CDR2 is FQGNSA. The CDR3 DNA sequence: TGTGCCAGCATCACTCAGGGGGGGAACACTGAAGCTTTCTTT. It is translated as CASITQGGNTEAFF.

This chain uses TRBV4-3 with TRBJ1-1; 7 nucleotides align to TRBD1. The V and J ends lost 0 bases and 8 bases, in that order; junction bases with no gene match: 6. CDR1 and CDR2 from the germline V gene are LGHNA and YSLEER. This CDR3 is built from 14 residues. CDR3 DNA sequence: TGCGCCAGCAGCCAAGATCGAGGGGGCACCGAAGCTTTCTTT. It is translated as CASSQDRGGTEAFF.

This clonotype showed up just a few times. The J gene is TRBJ1-2, the V gene TRBV6-2 or TRBV6-3; no firm D call. In germline, CDR1 is MNHEY, CDR2 SVGEGT. V lost 6 bases and J lost 7, with 12 bases in between. This CDR3 is 12 amino acids long. The CDR3 DNA follows: TGTGCCAGCAGCTCAGTCTTGGGTGGCTACACCTTC. Amino acid sequence: CASSSVLGGYTF.

This clonotype was detected only a few times. The V gene is TRBV28, the J gene TRBJ2-1, with 12 bases matching TRBD1. This CDR3 is 14 amino acids long. CDR1 and CDR2 from the germline V gene are MDHEN and SYDVKM. The ends lost 6 bases at V and 9 bases at J; junction bases unmatched: 6. In nucleotides, the CDR3 is TGTGCCAGCAGGCCCGGGACAGGGGGCTTTGAGCAGTTCTTC. This sequence encodes CASRPGTGGFEQFF.

The J gene is TRBJ2-7, the V gene TRBV3-1, with D possibly being TRBD2 (6 bases). Germline lookup yields CDR1 LGHDT and CDR2 YNNKEL (reference sequence). CDR3 length equals 14 residues. V lost 3 bases, J lost 2 bases, and 11 bases lay in between. In DNA form, the CDR3 reads TGTGCCAGCAGCCACAGTAGCGGTGCCTACGAGCAGTACTTC. Its protein product is CASSHSSGAYEQYF.

This clonotype was seen a few times. The chain couples TRBV7-9 to TRBJ1-5; D call uncertain. Trimming cost V 4 bases and J 1 base, with 14 bases left between them. Germline CDR1 SEHNR, CDR2 FQNEAQ (reference sequence). The CDR3 is 16 residues long. CDR3 sequence (DNA): TGTGCCAGCAGCTCATCCGATAGAGGGAGCAATCAGCCCCAGCATTTT. Translating gives CASSSSDRGSNQPQHF. The complete variable domain, with remaining parts taken from reference TRBV7-9 and TRBJ1-5, reads DTGVSQNPRHKITKRGQNVTFRCDPISEHNRLYWYRQTLGQGPEFLTYFQNEAQLEKSRLLSDRFSAERPKGSFSTLEIQRTEQGDSAMYLCASSSSDRGSNQPQHFGDGTRLSIL.

The V and J genes are TRBV28 and TRBJ2-3, with 10 positions matching TRBD2. The CDR3 loop spans 19 amino acids. V gave up 3 bases and J gave up 1 base; unmatched junction bases: 13. Germline V gene sequence: CDR1 MDHEN, CDR2 SYDVKM. The CDR3 region has the DNA TGTGCCAGCAGTTTCCTGATATCCCCCGGGACTAGCGGCACAGATACGCAGTATTTT. Protein: CASSFLISPGTSGTDTQYF.

This clonotype was picked up a small number of times. V usage is TRBV29-1 and J usage is TRBJ2-2, with D perhaps TRBD2 (6 bases). The CDR3 sequence is 18 residues long. Germline lookup yields CDR1 SQVTM and CDR2 ANQGSEA. Trimming stripped 4 bases from V and 0 bases from J, with 21 bases between. The CDR3 bases are TGCAGCGTTGGCGTTGGGGGTCGCGGGACTGCGAACACCGGGGAGCTGTTTTTT. Translating gives CSVGVGGRGTANTGELFF.

This clonotype was counted at least ten times. This rearrangement joins TRBV7-9 to TRBJ2-5, with D hard to call. Trimming shortened V by 1 base and J by 6 bases, and 6 bases separated the two germline ends. The CDR3 is made up of 12 amino acids. Looked up from germline, CDR1 is SEHNR and CDR2 is FQNEAQ (reference sequence). As DNA, the CDR3 is TGTGCCAGCAGCTTAGATCGGAAGACCCAGTACTTC. Its protein is CASSLDRKTQYF.

The chain couples TRBV5-1 to TRBJ2-5; a possible D gene is TRBD1 (6 bases). Germline CDR1 reads SGHRS; CDR2 reads YFSETQ. V was clipped by 1 base and J by 5 bases, with 15 bases between them. The CDR3 runs 15 residues. CDR3 nucleotides: TGCGCCAGCAGCTTGCAACCAGGGGTCGGGGAGACCCAGTACTTC. It is translated as CASSLQPGVGETQYF.

This clonotype has only a few counts. V usage is TRBV5-5 and J usage is TRBJ2-7; 10 bases agree with TRBD2. V was clipped by 0 bases and J by 3 bases; unmatched bases: 6. The CDR3 covers 16 residues. Looked up from germline, CDR1 is SGHKS and CDR2 is YYEKEE (reference sequence). The DNA for the CDR3 is TGTGCCAGCAGCTTGGCCCCTAGCGGGGGTCTCTACGAGCAGTACTTC. Translation gives CASSLAPSGGLYEQYF.

This chain joins TRBV5-1 and TRBJ2-6; D might be TRBD2 (7 bases). V dropped 0 bases and J dropped 1 base, with 17 bases sitting between them. This CDR3 has 19 amino acids. Germline CDR1 reads SGHRS; CDR2 reads YFSETQ. CDR3 DNA sequence: TGCGCCAGCAGCTTGGGCAACCCAGGGAGGGGGTCTGGGGCCAACGTCCTGACTTTC. It is translated as CASSLGNPGRGSGANVLTF.

This clonotype has only a few counts. This chain connects TRBV5-6 to TRBJ1-1; D is undetermined. CDR3 length equals 14 residues. Deletions cut 3 bases from V and 4 bases from J, with 13 bases between. Per the germline V gene, CDR1 is SGHDT and CDR2 is YYEEEE. The DNA for the CDR3 is TGTGCCAGCAGCTGGAGGAAACCAGGCACTGAAGCTTTCTTT. This gives the protein CASSWRKPGTEAFF.

The CDR3: CASSESGQGTTEAFF. CDR3 DNA sequence: TGTGCCAGCAGTGAATCAGGACAGGGAACCACTGAAGCTTTCTTT. The rearrangement uses TRBV6-1 and TRBJ1-1; 8 bases line up with TRBD1. The CDR3 loop spans 15 amino acids. Germline values: CDR1 MNHNS, CDR2 SASEGT. V dropped 2 bases and J dropped 4; count of bases not matched to a gene: 6.

This clonotype was observed at least ten times. The J gene is TRBJ2-7, the V gene TRBV28; a possible D gene is TRBD1 (6 bases). V was trimmed by 6 bases and J by 3 bases, leaving 12 bases between them. Germline CDR1 reads MDHEN; CDR2 reads SYDVKM. The CDR3 is made up of 13 amino acids. CDR3 sequence: CASSKGHVYEQYF. The CDR3 nucleotides read TGTGCCAGCAGCAAGGGACACGTCTACGAGCAGTACTTC.

The chain is built from TRBV27 and TRBJ2-3, with TRBD2 matching 11 bases. This CDR3 region has 16 residues. Losses at the gene ends were 2 bases for V and 5 bases for J; bases not matched to a gene: 6. Germline CDR1 and CDR2: MNHEY and SMNVEV (reference sequence). The CDR3, as DNA: TGTGCCAGCAGTTTAACTGGGCTAGCGGGGGGAGATACGCAGTATTTT. Amino acids: CASSLTGLAGGDTQYF.

This clonotype was found many times. The CDR3 region is CASGTQTRGHDQPQHF. In DNA, the CDR3 is TGTGCCAGCGGCACACAGACCCGGGGGCACGATCAGCCCCAGCATTTT. This chain connects TRBV5-8 to TRBJ1-5, with D possibly TRBD1 on 6 matching bases. The CDR3 loop spans 16 amino acids. V was clipped by 7 bases and J by 5 bases, with 22 bases between them. The germline gives CDR1 SGHTS, CDR2 YDEGEE.

The rearrangement uses TRBV4-1 and TRBJ2-7, with D possibly TRBD1 on 5 matching bases. Germline loops: CDR1 MGHRA, CDR2 YSYEKL. The CDR3 length is 14 residues. The V gene lost 0 bases and the J gene lost 2 bases, with 8 bases spanning the gap. The CDR3 nucleotides read TGCGCCAGCAGCCAAGATACCAGGGCCTACGAGCAGTACTTC. It codes for CASSQDTRAYEQYF.

The chain employs TRBV9 and TRBJ2-1, with TRBD2 matching over 9 bases. Germline V gene data show CDR1 as SGDLS and CDR2 as YYNGEE. The ends lost 0 bases at V and 2 bases at J; junction bases unmatched: 0. The CDR3 consists of 15 residues. This CDR3 is CASSVGLAAYNEQFF. Here the CDR3 DNA reads TGTGCCAGCAGCGTAGGACTAGCGGCCTACAATGAGCAGTTCTTC.

This clonotype showed up just a few times. V and J are TRBV11-3 and TRBJ2-2; 9 bases match TRBD1. Germline V CDR1 and CDR2: SGHNT, YENEEA. CDR3 size: 15 residues. The ends lost 5 bases at V and 4 bases at J; junction bases unmatched: 5. In nucleotides, the CDR3 is TGTGCCAGCAGCCCGCACAGGGGGCGCACCGGGGAGCTGTTTTTT. It is translated as CASSPHRGRTGELFF.